The clone carrying this TCR beta chain was detected a few times. The data are from a study of T cells in Graves' hyperthyroidism and ophthalmopathy. Study summary: Peripheral blood specimens were obtained at initial diagnosis, prior to any treatment.

RNA transcripts gave rise to amplified TCR beta CDR3 regions. The HTBI set primed first-round TCR CDR3 RT-PCR. TCRdb processed the multiplex PCR reads anew with MiXCR; each CDR3 protein has one entry. This sample carries some 600,000 distinct CDR3 sequences, approximately 15% of them seen once, and the ten largest clones take 5.8%. Fresh peripheral blood, about 9.9 ml, yielded the PBMCs. This clonotype was sampled from a woman aged 25-40 years with Graves' hyperthyroidism that later progressed to Graves' ophthalmopathy. Material: blood.

CDR3 region: CASSFPRGSSYNEQFF. As DNA, the CDR3 is TGTGCCAGCAGTTTCCCTAGGGGGAGCTCCTACAATGAGCAGTTCTTC. The V and J genes are TRBV27 and TRBJ2-1, with D tentatively TRBD1 (6 bases). From germline, CDR1 is MNHEY and CDR2 SMNVEV (reference sequence). CDR3 size: 16 residues. Deletions cut 3 bases from V and 0 bases from J, with 12 bases between.